The 26 T cell receptor beta chains in this list originate from one sample, sequenced in a study of regulatory and conventional T cells in RAG deficiency. Blood CD4+ CD25-low CD127-high conventional T cells supplied the genomic DNA template. Some clones are missing from TCRdb's copy, which holds only in-frame ones; the method was immunoSEQ multiplex PCR. The table lists about 30,000 clones, approximately 96% of them singletons. Separately, the same data were catalogued under a study of regulatory T cells. This second report adds: The PCR used 52 TRBV and 13 TRBJ primers.

Sequenced material: CD25- CD4+ T cells sorted from blood. The receptors were gathered from a human donor in good health.

This clone has a handful of counts. The V and J genes are TRBV18 and TRBJ1-4; D gene ambiguous. Germline V gene data show CDR1 as KGHSH and CDR2 as LQKENI. V was cut by 0 bases and J by 8 bases, with 7 bases left in between. This CDR3 spans 13 amino acids. The CDR3 sequence: CASSPPAREKLFF. Written as DNA, the CDR3 is TGTGCCAGCTCACCACCGGCCAGAGAAAAACTGTTTTTT. The variable domain in full, with the rest retrieved from reference TRBV18 and TRBJ1-4, is NAGVMQNPRHLVRRRGQEARLRCSPMKGHSHVYWYRQLPEEGLKFMVYLQKENIIDESGMPKERFSAEFPKEGPSILRIQQVVRGDSAAYFCASSPPAREKLFFGSGTQLSVL.

In its sample, this clone was seen once. The chain couples TRBV25-1 to TRBJ2-7; TRBD1 matches at 7 bases. Germline loops: CDR1 MGHDK, CDR2 SYGVNS. V shed 3 bases and J 5 bases; nucleotides not matched to a gene: 13. The CDR3 spans 16 residues. The CDR3 here is CASSEAGGSQGHEQYF. Here the CDR3 DNA reads TGTGCCAGCAGTGAGGCAGGGGGATCACAAGGGCACGAGCAGTACTTC.

This chain uses TRBV19 with TRBJ2-7, with D tentatively TRBD1 (6 bases). Trimming stripped 7 bases from V and 7 bases from J, with 11 bases between. The germline V gene encodes CDR1 LNHDA and CDR2 SQIVND (reference sequence). The CDR3 spans 11 residues. CDR3 amino acids: CASNQGQEQYF. The CDR3 coding sequence is TGTGCCAGTAATCAGGGGCAAGAGCAGTACTTC.

The genes are TRBV6-5 and TRBJ1-1; D unresolved. V was clipped by 7 bases and J by 3 bases, with 18 bases between them. This CDR3 has 15 residues. Per the germline V gene, CDR1 is MNHEY and CDR2 is SVGAGI. As DNA, the CDR3 is TGTGCCAGCAAATTCGGCGACATACTGGACACTGAAGCTTTCTTT. Its translation is CASKFGDILDTEAFF.

The genes are TRBV7-2 and TRBJ2-7, with 10 bases identical to TRBD2. The germline gives CDR1 SGHTA, CDR2 FQGNSA. The CDR3 extends over 16 amino acids. With 5 bases clipped from V and 3 bases from J, the junction kept 10 bases outside the gene matches. As DNA, the CDR3 is TGTGCCAGCAGCCGCCAGAGCGGGGGGGCCGGCTACGAGCAGTACTTC. This encodes CASSRQSGGAGYEQYF.

The chain couples TRBV6-5 to TRBJ2-5; D is possibly TRBD2 (5 bases). The DNA end lines up better with TRBJ2-7; the J call may be wrong. Germline V gene sequence: CDR1 MNHEY, CDR2 SVGAGI. The CDR3 loop spans 15 amino acids. The CDR3 nucleotides read TGTGCCAGCAGTTCCGGAGGCTTGAGCTCCTACGAGCAGTACTTC. This encodes CASSSGGLSSYEQYF.

This CDR3 reads CASSKGGTIISFEQFF. The CDR3 DNA reads TGTGCCAGCAGCAAAGGGGGGACTATTATTAGTTTTGAGCAGTTCTTC. The rearrangement uses TRBV21-1 and TRBJ2-1; the table's D call, TRBD2, was not checked against the DNA. TRBV21-1 is described as a pseudogene. This CDR3 has 16 residues.

CDR3 protein: CASRQGAGGYTF. The CDR3 DNA reads TGTGCCAGCAGACAGGGGGCCGGCGGCTACACCTTC. The chain joins TRBV6-4 to TRBJ1-2; TRBD1 matches 9 bases. V lost 6 bases and J lost 8; bases outside the gene matches: 4. Germline CDR1 MRHNA, CDR2 SNTAGT. There are 12 residues in the CDR3.

The chain is built from TRBV11-1 and TRBJ1-1, with a possible D match to TRBD1 (6 bases). The CDR3 spans 18 residues. Germline CDR1 reads SGHAT; CDR2 reads FQDESV (reference sequence). V lost 3 bases to trimming and J lost 0 bases, with 20 bases between them. CDR3 region: CASSFPKGDRLMNTEAFF. The CDR3 region has the DNA TGTGCCAGCAGCTTCCCTAAGGGGGACCGTCTTATGAACACTGAAGCTTTCTTT.

The chain employs TRBV5-1 and TRBJ2-2; maybe TRBD1 (6 bases). V lost 1 base and J lost 1, with 11 bases in between. The CDR3 has 16 residues. CDR1 and CDR2 from the germline V gene are SGHRS and YFSETQ. CDR3 region: CASSLLAGVNTGELFF. The CDR3 DNA is TGCGCCAGCAGCTTGTTGGCAGGGGTGAACACCGGGGAGCTGTTTTTT. The full variable domain, in which reference TRBV5-1 and TRBJ2-2 provide the parts outside the CDR3, is KAGVTQTPRYLIKTRGQQVTLSCSPISGHRSVSWYQQTPGQGLQFLFEYFSETQRNKGNFPGRFSGRQFSNSRSEMNVSTLELGDSALYLCASSLLAGVNTGELFFGEGSRLTVL.

Notes on this clone: At one end, the junction sequence differs from germline, possibly due to a read error. The rearrangement joins TRBV7-7 to TRBJ2-7, with a tentative D call TRBD2 (5 bases). The length of the CDR3 is 13 residues. Germline CDR1 reads SSHAT; CDR2 reads FNYEAQ (reference sequence). Written as DNA, the CDR3 is TGTGCTAGCAGCTCGGGTTATGCGGGCGAGCAGTACTTC. It translates to CASSSGYAGEQYF.

J is TRBJ2-2 and V is TRBV2; 10 bases agree with TRBD2. Trimming removed 6 bases from V and 0 bases from J; junction bases left unmatched: 1. CDR3 length equals 15 residues. CDR1 is SNHLY, CDR2 FYNNEI, per germline. The chain's CDR3 is CASRGTSANTGELFF. CDR3 DNA: TGTGCCAGCAGAGGGACTAGCGCGAACACCGGGGAGCTGTTTTTT.

DNA for the CDR3: TGCGCCAGCAGCATCCGGACAGGGGGAGATTCACCCCTCCACTTT. It encodes CASSIRTGGDSPLHF. The genes are TRBV5-1 and TRBJ1-6; 10 positions agree with TRBD1. Looked up from germline, CDR1 is SGHRS and CDR2 is YFSETQ. The V gene end was trimmed by 4 bases and the J gene end by 8 bases; junction bases not matched to a gene: 6. This CDR3 spans 15 amino acids.

This rearrangement joins TRBV30 to TRBJ1-6; the D is unclear. The CDR3 consists of 17 residues. CDR1 and CDR2 from the germline V gene are GTSNPN and SVGIG (reference sequence). Trimming removed 0 bases at V and 0 bases at J, with 12 bases between. The CDR3 is CAWSVQRASSYNSPLHF. The CDR3 DNA sequence: TGTGCCTGGAGTGTACAGAGGGCAAGCTCCTATAATTCACCCCTCCACTTT.

The CDR3 loop reads CAWSVAGLEGRVYGYTF. The CDR3 bases are TGTGCCTGGAGTGTAGCCGGATTGGAGGGGCGGGTCTATGGCTACACCTTC. This sequence joins TRBV30 and TRBJ1-2; possibly TRBD1 for D (5 bases). The V gene's germline CDR1 is GTSNPN and CDR2 SVGIG (reference sequence). The CDR3 consists of 17 residues. V lost 0 bases to trimming and J lost 4 bases, with 21 bases between them.

The rearrangement joins TRBV5-1 to TRBJ1-1; TRBD1 is a possible D gene (6 bases). Trimming removed 0 bases from V and 1 base from J, with 16 bases in between. CDR3 size: 17 residues. Germline-derived CDR1 and CDR2 are SGHRS and YFSETQ. In DNA, the CDR3 is TGCGCCAGCAGCTTGGTGCGGTACAGGGAAGCGAACACTGAAGCTTTCTTT. This codes for CASSLVRYREANTEAFF.

The rearrangement uses TRBV6-5 and TRBJ1-2; 9 nucleotides agree with TRBD1. The CDR3 contains 13 residues. Trimming cost V 8 bases and J 6 bases; bases outside gene matches: 7. Germline V gives CDR1 MNHEY, CDR2 SVGAGI. The CDR3 nucleotides are TGTGCCAGCCGGTGGGACAGGGAAAATGGCTACACCTTC. This codes for CASRWDRENGYTF.

The chain joins TRBV7-2 to TRBJ2-7; TRBD1 aligns across 7 bases. Germline V CDR1 and CDR2: SGHTA, FQGNSA. V shed 6 bases and J 0 bases; nucleotides not matched to a gene: 8. The CDR3 is 15 amino acids. Here the CDR3 DNA reads TGTGCCAGCAGTCATCAAACAGGGGACTCCTACGAGCAGTACTTC. Its protein is CASSHQTGDSYEQYF.

The rearrangement joins TRBV7-2 to TRBJ2-5; D is ambiguous. Trimming removed 5 bases at V and 5 bases at J, with 9 bases between. This CDR3 is built from 12 residues. Germline V gene data show CDR1 as SGHTA and CDR2 as FQGNSA. CDR3 bases: TGTGCCAGCAGCCCCCTGAGGGAGACCCAGTACTTC. It codes for CASSPLRETQYF.

The rearrangement links TRBV5-6 to TRBJ1-1; D is perhaps TRBD1 (6 bases). Germline V gene data show CDR1 as SGHDT and CDR2 as YYEEEE. V gave up 2 bases and J gave up 1 base, with 12 bases separating them. The length of the CDR3 is 15 residues. The CDR3 loop is CASSFEAGANTEAFF. The DNA for the CDR3 is TGTGCCAGCAGCTTTGAAGCAGGGGCGAACACTGAAGCTTTCTTT.

The gene calls are TRBV2 and TRBJ1-6; D is unresolved. Trimming left V 4 bases short and J 0 bases short, with 4 bases between. Germline CDR1 SNHLY, CDR2 FYNNEI. The CDR3 loop spans 14 amino acids. This chain's CDR3 is CASSGSSYNSPLHF. The CDR3 nucleotides read TGTGCCAGCAGTGGCAGCTCCTATAATTCACCCCTCCACTTT.

The count of this clone is one. CDR3 region: CASSVSWAPEGQFF. CDR3 bases: TGTGCCAGCAGCGTGTCCTGGGCCCCGGAGGGGCAGTTCTTC. This chain uses TRBV5-4 with TRBJ2-1; a possible D gene is TRBD2 (6 bases). Trimming took off 4 bases at V and 12 bases at J, with 20 bases between the two ends. CDR1 and CDR2 from the germline V gene are SGHNT and YYREEE (reference sequence). The CDR3 length is 14 residues. Using reference TRBV5-4 and TRBJ2-1 for the parts outside the CDR3, the full variable domain is ETGVTQSPTHLIKTRGQQVTLRCSSQSGHNTVSWYQQALGQGPQFIFQYYREEENGRGNFPPRFSGLQFPNYSSELNVNALELDDSALYLCASSVSWAPEGQFFGPGTRLTVL.

This chain connects TRBV7-2 to TRBJ1-5; TRBD1 aligns across 7 bases. Germline CDR1 and CDR2: SGHTA and FQGNSA. The CDR3 consists of 15 residues. J gave up 6 bases and V 5 bases, and 10 bases lay outside the gene matches. CDR3 residues: CASSLTAQGGQPQHF. CDR3 DNA sequence: TGTGCCAGCAGCCTGACCGCGCAGGGGGGTCAGCCCCAGCATTTT.

The chain carries TRBV4-3 and TRBJ1-4; 8 nucleotides line up with TRBD1. The V gene end was trimmed by 0 bases and the J gene end by 5 bases; junction bases not matched to a gene: 5. CDR1 is LGHNA and CDR2 is YSLEER in the germline V gene. There are 16 residues in the CDR3. The CDR3 DNA follows: TGCGCCAGCAGCCAAGATGGGACAGGAGTCAATGAAAAACTGTTTTTT. Its protein product is CASSQDGTGVNEKLFF.

Regarding this clone: Germline is not matched at one junction end, which may reflect a read error. The rearrangement links TRBV10-1 to TRBJ2-3, with D maybe TRBD1 (5 bases). This CDR3 is 11 amino acids long. From germline, CDR1 is WNHNN and CDR2 SYGVQD (reference sequence). In nucleotides, the CDR3 is TGCGCCAGCAGTGACCGTCGGCGACAGTTGTTT. It is translated as CASSDRRRQLF.

The chain couples TRBV30 to TRBJ2-7; 9 bases map to TRBD2. Per the germline V gene, CDR1 is GTSNPN and CDR2 is SVGIG (reference sequence). The CDR3 extends over 18 amino acids. J lost 0 bases, V lost 0 bases, and 12 bases had no gene match. The CDR3 sequence is CAWSVYSGRDRTSYEQYF. In DNA form, the CDR3 reads TGTGCCTGGAGTGTATATAGCGGGAGAGACAGAACCTCCTACGAGCAGTACTTC.